Listed below are T cell receptor beta chains from one sample, sequenced in a study of T cells after yellow fever vaccination. TCRdb reanalysed the 5' RACE reads using MiXCR and keeps one entry per CDR3 protein. This table has roughly 63,000 distinct CDR3 sequences, 7.4% appearing once. This specimen consisted of CD8+ T cells sorted from PBMCs, obtained 15 days after the yellow fever booster vaccination. These receptor sequences come from a man in his thirties or forties who received the YFV17D yellow fever vaccine. CDR3s include the opening cysteine and the closing phenylalanine or tryptophan. The D gene is left open where the match is weak. A clone size is listed for some rows: how often the clone was seen (once, few, many), or a class if it is expanded.

size: many
J: TRBJ2-7
D: .
V: TRBV6-1
CDR3: CASSTTGPAYEQYF
DNA: TGTGCCAGCAGTACCACGGGACCCGCCTACGAGCAGTACTTC

size: many
J: TRBJ2-1
D: TRBD2
V: TRBV7-6
CDR3: CASSPGGGINEQFF
DNA: TGTGCCAGCAGCCCTGGGGGGGGGATCAATGAGCAGTTCTTC

size: many
J: TRBJ2-1
D: TRBD2
V: TRBV6-2/TRBV6-3
CDR3: CASSYLAEAYNEQFF
DNA: TGTGCCAGCAGTTATCTAGCGGAGGCCTACAATGAGCAGTTCTTC

size: many
J: TRBJ2-3
D: .
V: TRBV5-1
CDR3: CASSLAPQSTQYF
DNA: TGCGCCAGCAGCTTGGCCCCGCAATCCACGCAGTATTTT

size: many
J: TRBJ2-7
D: TRBD1
V: TRBV7-9
CDR3: CATDGTGGTYEQYF
DNA: TGTGCCACCGACGGGACAGGGGGGACCTACGAGCAGTACTTC

size: many
J: TRBJ2-1
D: .
V: TRBV20-1
CDR3: CSARTTNSYNEQFF
DNA: TGCAGTGCTCGGACTACCAACTCCTACAATGAGCAGTTCTTC

size: many
J: TRBJ2-1
D: .
V: TRBV29-1
CDR3: CSVFVAASYNEQFF
DNA: TGCAGCGTCTTCGTAGCGGCCTCCTACAATGAGCAGTTCTTC

size: few
J: TRBJ2-1
D: TRBD2
V: TRBV9
CDR3: CASSSLAGSTGNEQFF
DNA: TGTGCCAGCAGCTCACTAGCGGGAAGCACGGGGAATGAGCAGTTCTTC

size: many
J: TRBJ1-5
D: TRBD1
V: TRBV4-1
CDR3: CASSLLGQGINQPQHF
DNA: TGCGCCAGCAGCCTATTGGGACAGGGGATAAATCAGCCCCAGCATTTT

size: many
J: TRBJ2-1
D: .
V: TRBV29-1
CDR3: CSVEYVPGEQFF
DNA: TGCAGCGTTGAATATGTCCCGGGTGAGCAGTTCTTC

size: many
J: TRBJ2-1
D: .
V: TRBV27
CDR3: CASEGQGNEQFF
DNA: TGTGCCAGCGAGGGTCAGGGCAATGAGCAGTTCTTC

size: many
J: TRBJ2-1
D: .
V: TRBV7-8
CDR3: CASSPVEGDYNEQFF
DNA: TGTGCCAGCAGCCCGGTCGAAGGGGACTACAATGAGCAGTTCTTC

size: many
J: TRBJ1-4
D: .
V: TRBV4-3
CDR3: CASSQNWDEKLFF
DNA: TGCGCCAGCAGCCAAAACTGGGATGAAAAACTGTTTTTT

size: many
J: TRBJ2-5
D: TRBD2
V: TRBV5-1
CDR3: CASSLILAGKETQYF
DNA: TGCGCCAGCAGCTTGATACTAGCGGGGAAAGAGACCCAGTACTTC

size: many
J: TRBJ2-1
D: .
V: TRBV29-1
CDR3: CSARPPSAPHNEQFF
DNA: TGCAGCGCCCGCCCCCCTTCGGCCCCGCACAATGAGCAGTTCTTC

size: many
J: TRBJ2-1
D: TRBD2
V: TRBV4-3
CDR3: CASSQEWTSGINEQFF
DNA: TGCGCCAGCAGCCAAGAATGGACTAGCGGGATCAATGAGCAGTTCTTC

size: many
J: TRBJ2-2
D: .
V: TRBV29-1
CDR3: CSVEASPDTNTGELFF
DNA: TGCAGCGTTGAAGCTTCCCCGGACACGAACACCGGGGAGCTGTTTTTT

size: many
J: TRBJ2-2
D: .
V: TRBV5-4
CDR3: CASRVYTGELFF
DNA: TGTGCCAGCCGGGTGTACACCGGGGAGCTGTTTTTT

size: many
J: TRBJ2-7
D: TRBD2
V: TRBV11-2
CDR3: CAITSGRTYEQYF
DNA: TGTGCCATTACTAGCGGGAGAACCTACGAGCAGTACTTC

size: many
J: TRBJ2-7
D: .
V: TRBV10-3
CDR3: CAIRDPRNEQYF
DNA: TGTGCCATCAGGGACCCTCGCAACGAGCAGTACTTC

size: many
J: TRBJ2-7
D: .
V: TRBV12-3/TRBV12-4
CDR3: CASSLWGGEQYF
DNA: TGTGCCAGCAGTTTATGGGGTGGGGAGCAGTACTTC

size: .
J: TRBJ2-7
D: .
V: TRBV19
CDR3: CASSMLITSSYEQYF
DNA: TGTGCCAGTAGTATGCTAATAACGAGCTCCTACGAGCAGTACTTC

size: many
J: TRBJ2-3
D: .
V: TRBV7-2
CDR3: CASSELIASSTDTQYF
DNA: TGTGCCAGCAGCGAACTAATAGCCTCTAGCACAGATACGCAGTATTTT

size: many
J: TRBJ2-2
D: TRBD1
V: TRBV20-1
CDR3: CSAEDRATGELFF
DNA: TGCAGTGCTGAGGACAGGGCCACCGGGGAGCTGTTTTTT

size: many
J: TRBJ2-3
D: .
V: TRBV12-3/TRBV12-4
CDR3: CASCRVLPDTQYF
DNA: TGTGCCAGTTGCCGGGTCCTTCCAGATACGCAGTATTTT

size: many
J: TRBJ2-3
D: .
V: TRBV7-8
CDR3: CASSSRVPTDTQYF
DNA: TGTGCCAGCAGCTCCCGCGTACCCACAGATACGCAGTATTTT

size: .
J: TRBJ1-1
D: .
V: TRBV5-4
CDR3: CASIQGTEAFF
DNA: TGTGCCAGCATACAGGGCACTGAAGCTTTCTTT

size: many
J: TRBJ1-1
D: .
V: TRBV5-4
CDR3: CASSLGWAGTEAFF
DNA: TGTGCCAGCAGCTTAGGTTGGGCGGGAACTGAAGCTTTCTTT

size: many
J: TRBJ2-7
D: .
V: TRBV15
CDR3: CATSTGSEQYF
DNA: TGTGCCACCAGCACGGGTAGCGAGCAGTACTTC